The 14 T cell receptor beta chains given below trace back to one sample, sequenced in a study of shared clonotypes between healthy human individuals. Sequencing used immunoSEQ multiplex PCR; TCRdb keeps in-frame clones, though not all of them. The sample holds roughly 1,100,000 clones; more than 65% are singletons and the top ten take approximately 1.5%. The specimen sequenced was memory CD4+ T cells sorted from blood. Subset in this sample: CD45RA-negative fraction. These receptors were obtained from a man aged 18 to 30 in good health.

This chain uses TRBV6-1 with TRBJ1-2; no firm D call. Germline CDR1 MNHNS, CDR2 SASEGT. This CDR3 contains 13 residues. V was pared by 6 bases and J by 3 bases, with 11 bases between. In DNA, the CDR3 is TGTGCCAGCAGATCGGACGCACACTATGGCTACACCTTC. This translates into CASRSDAHYGYTF.

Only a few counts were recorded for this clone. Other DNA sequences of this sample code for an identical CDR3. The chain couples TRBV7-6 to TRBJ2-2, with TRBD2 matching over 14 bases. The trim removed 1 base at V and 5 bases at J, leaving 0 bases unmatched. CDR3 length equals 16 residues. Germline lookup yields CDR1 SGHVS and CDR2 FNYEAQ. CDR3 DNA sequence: TGTGCCAGCAGCTTAGGACTAGCGGGGGGGACCGGGGAGCTGTTTTTT. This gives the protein CASSLGLAGGTGELFF.

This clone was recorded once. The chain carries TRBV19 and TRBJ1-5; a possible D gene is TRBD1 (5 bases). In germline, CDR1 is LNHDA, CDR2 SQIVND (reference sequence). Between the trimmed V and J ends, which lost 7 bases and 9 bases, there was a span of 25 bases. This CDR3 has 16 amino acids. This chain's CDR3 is CASTLGAAGIGRPQHF. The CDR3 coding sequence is TGTGCCAGTACCCTAGGGGCCGCCGGGATAGGTAGGCCCCAGCATTTT.

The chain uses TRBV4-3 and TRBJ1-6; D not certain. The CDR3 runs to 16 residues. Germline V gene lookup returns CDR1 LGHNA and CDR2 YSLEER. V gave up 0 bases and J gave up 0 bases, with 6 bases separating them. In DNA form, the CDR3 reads TGCGCCAGCAGCCAAGATTGGAGCTCCTATAATTCACCCCTCCACTTT. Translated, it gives CASSQDWSSYNSPLHF.

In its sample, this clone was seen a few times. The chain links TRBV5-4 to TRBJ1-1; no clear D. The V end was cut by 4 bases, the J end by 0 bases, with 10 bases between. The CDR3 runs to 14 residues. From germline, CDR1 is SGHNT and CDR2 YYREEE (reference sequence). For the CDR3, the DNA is TGTGCCAGCAGCACACAGAGAATGAACACTGAAGCTTTCTTT. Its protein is CASSTQRMNTEAFF.

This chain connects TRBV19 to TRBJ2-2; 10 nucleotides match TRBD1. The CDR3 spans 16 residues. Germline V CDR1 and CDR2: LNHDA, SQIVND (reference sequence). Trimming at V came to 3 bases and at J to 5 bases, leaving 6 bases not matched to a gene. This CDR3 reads CASSMGRDRGTGELFF. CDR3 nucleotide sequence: TGTGCCAGTAGTATGGGCCGGGACAGGGGAACCGGGGAGCTGTTTTTT.

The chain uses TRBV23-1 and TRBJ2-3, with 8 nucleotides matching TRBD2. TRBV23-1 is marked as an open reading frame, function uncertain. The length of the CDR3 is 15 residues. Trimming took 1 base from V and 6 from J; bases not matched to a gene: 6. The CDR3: CASSQWAGGVDTQYF. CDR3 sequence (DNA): TGCGCCAGCAGTCAATGGGCGGGGGGCGTGGATACGCAGTATTTT.

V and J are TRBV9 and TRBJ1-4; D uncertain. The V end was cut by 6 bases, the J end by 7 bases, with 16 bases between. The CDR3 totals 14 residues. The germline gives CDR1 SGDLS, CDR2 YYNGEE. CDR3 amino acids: CASTGPGEGEKLFF. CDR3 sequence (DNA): TGTGCCAGCACCGGACCTGGTGAAGGTGAAAAACTGTTTTTT.

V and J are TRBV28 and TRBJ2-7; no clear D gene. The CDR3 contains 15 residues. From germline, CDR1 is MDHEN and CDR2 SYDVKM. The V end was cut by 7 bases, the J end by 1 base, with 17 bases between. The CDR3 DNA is TGTGCCAGCATCCCTCCGTTGACACAATCCTACGAGCAGTACTTC. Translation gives CASIPPLTQSYEQYF.

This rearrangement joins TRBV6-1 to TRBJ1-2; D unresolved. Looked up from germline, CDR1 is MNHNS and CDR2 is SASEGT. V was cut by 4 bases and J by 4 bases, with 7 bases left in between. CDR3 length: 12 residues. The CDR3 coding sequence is TGTGCCAGCAGTGTAAAGGGCTATGGCTACACCTTC. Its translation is CASSVKGYGYTF.

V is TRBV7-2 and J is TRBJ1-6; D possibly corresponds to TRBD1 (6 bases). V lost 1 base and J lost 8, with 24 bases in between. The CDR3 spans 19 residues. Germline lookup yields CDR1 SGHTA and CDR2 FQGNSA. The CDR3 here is CASSLGPQRTAGRHSPLHF. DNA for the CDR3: TGTGCCAGCAGCTTAGGGCCCCAACGGACAGCCGGGCGTCATTCACCCCTCCACTTT.

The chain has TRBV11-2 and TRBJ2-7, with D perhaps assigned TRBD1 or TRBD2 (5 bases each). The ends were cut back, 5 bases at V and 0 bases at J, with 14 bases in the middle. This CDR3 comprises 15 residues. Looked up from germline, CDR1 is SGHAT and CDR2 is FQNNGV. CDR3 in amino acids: CASSPGTGTSYEQYF. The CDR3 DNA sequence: TGTGCCAGCAGCCCCGGGACGGGCACCTCCTACGAGCAGTACTTC.

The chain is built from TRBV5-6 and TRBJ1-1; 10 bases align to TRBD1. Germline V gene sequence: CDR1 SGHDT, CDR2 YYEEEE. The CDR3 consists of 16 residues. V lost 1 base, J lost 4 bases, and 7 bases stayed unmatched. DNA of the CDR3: TGTGCCAGCAGCTTGTTGGGGACAGGGGCAGTCACTGAAGCTTTCTTT. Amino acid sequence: CASSLLGTGAVTEAFF.

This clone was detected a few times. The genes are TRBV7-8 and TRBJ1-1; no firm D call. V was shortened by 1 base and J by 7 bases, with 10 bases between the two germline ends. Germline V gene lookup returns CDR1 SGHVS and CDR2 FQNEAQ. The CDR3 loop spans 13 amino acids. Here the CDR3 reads CASSLGYRDEAFF. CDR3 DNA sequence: TGTGCCAGCAGCTTAGGGTACCGGGATGAAGCTTTCTTT.